This TCR beta chain was recovered during a study of cytomegalovirus exposure and HLA in healthy donors. For the study at large: A later analysis reported the 120 or so validation repertoires used the same platform as the roughly 700 first-cohort repertoires.

Repertoires were generated with immunoSEQ multiplex PCR, while TCRdb's copy carries only in-frame clones and drops some. In the table there are around 150,000 clones, 88% of which are singletons. This clone was seen only once. The antigen remains undetermined. Study-level findings and limits: Most TCR sequences proved rare, with some public TCRs found in many donors. Cytomegalovirus status, reportedly, was diagnosed with high specificity and sensitivity by the classifier.

V lost 7 bases and J 0 bases, leaving 6 bases between the germline ends. There are 13 residues in the CDR3. Germline V CDR1 and CDR2: MNHEY, SMNVEV (reference sequence). The receptor comes from a woman under 30 in good health and CMV-seropositive. The V call is TRBV27, the J call TRBJ1-4; TRBD1 might be the D (5 bases). The sample comprised PBMCs. The DNA for the CDR3 is TGTGCCAGCACGGGGGCAACTAATGAAAAACTGTTTTTT. Its protein is CASTGATNEKLFF.